Listed here are 19 T cell receptor beta chains from one sample, sequenced in a study of T cells in Graves' hyperthyroidism and ophthalmopathy. Template material for amplifying TCR beta CDR3 regions consisted of RNA transcripts. Primed by the HTBI set, a first-round RT-PCR was run on the TCR CDR3. A single record per CDR3 protein comes from TCRdb applying MiXCR to the multiplex PCR reads. The sample holds some 500,000 distinct CDR3 sequences, 14% seen once. Specimen: blood. The receptors originated from a young woman with Graves' hyperthyroidism.

There are many counts of this clonotype. V gene TRBV2 combines with J gene TRBJ2-1; perhaps TRBD2 as D (6 bases). Trimming took off 6 bases at V and 15 bases at J, with 18 bases between the two ends. The germline V gene encodes CDR1 SNHLY and CDR2 FYNNEI. The CDR3 consists of 12 residues. The CDR3 DNA sequence: TGTGCCAGCAGACCCGGGACTGTTCTTTGGTTCTTC. It specifies CASRPGTVLWFF.

There are many counts of this clonotype. Mismatch with germline at one junction end may stem from a read error. The chain recombines TRBV19 with TRBJ1-5, with TRBD1 matching 7 bases. The CDR3 loop spans 15 amino acids. In germline, CDR1 is LNHDA, CDR2 SQIVND (reference sequence). The CDR3 loop is CASRIATGVRQPQHF. Written as DNA, the CDR3 is TGTGCCAGTAGAATAGCCACAGGGGTAAGGCAGCCCCAGCATTTT. Full variable domain (missing parts from reference TRBV19 and TRBJ1-5): DGGITQSPKYLFRKEGQNVTLSCEQNLNHDAMYWYRQDPGQGLRLIYYSQIVNDFQKGDIAEGYSVSREKKESFPLTVTSAQKNPTAFYLCASRIATGVRQPQHFGDGTRLSIL.

The gene calls are TRBV24-1 and TRBJ2-3; no definite D call. The CDR3 covers 16 residues. V lost 4 bases to trimming and J lost 1 base, with 14 bases between them. Germline-derived CDR1 and CDR2 are KGHDR and SFDVKD. CDR3 region: CATSDPTGRGTDTQYF. In DNA, the CDR3 is TGTGCCACCAGTGACCCGACCGGCCGTGGCACAGATACGCAGTATTTT.

V gene TRBV5-1 combines with J gene TRBJ2-1; D not resolved. The CDR3 totals 12 residues. With 7 bases removed from V and 5 bases from J, the gap between germline ends came to 10 bases. Germline V gene data show CDR1 as SGHRS and CDR2 as YFSETQ. The CDR3 protein is CASSDLNNEQFF. Written as DNA, the CDR3 is TGCGCCAGCTCCGACCTTAACAATGAGCAGTTCTTC. The full variable domain, rest sourced from reference TRBV5-1 and TRBJ2-1, is KAGVTQTPRYLIKTRGQQVTLSCSPISGHRSVSWYQQTPGQGLQFLFEYFSETQRNKGNFPGRFSGRQFSNSRSEMNVSTLELGDSALYLCASSDLNNEQFFGPGTRLTVL.

There are many counts of this clonotype. V gene TRBV12-3 or TRBV12-4 combines with J gene TRBJ2-1, with TRBD2 matching 11 bases. V trimming: 4 bases; J trimming: 7 bases; junction bases outside the gene matches: 15. This CDR3 has 18 amino acids. The CDR3 DNA is TGTGCCAGCAGTTCGTCCTACCTGGGGGCTAGCGGGAGGAATGAGCAGTTCTTC. Residues: CASSSSYLGASGRNEQFF.

This clonotype was counted at least ten times. As DNA, the CDR3 is TGTGCCAGCAGTCAGCTTAGCGGGAGTGCGTACGAGCAGTACTTC. Its translation: CASSQLSGSAYEQYF. The V and J genes are TRBV12-3 or TRBV12-4 and TRBJ2-7; 9 nucleotides match TRBD2. The CDR3 has 15 residues. Unmatched junction bases numbered 9, after V lost 5 bases and J lost 4 bases.

This clonotype was detected ten times or more. The V call is TRBV7-3, the J call TRBJ1-1, with D unresolved. Deletions cut 1 base from V and 1 base from J, with 10 bases between. Germline CDR1 reads SGHTA; CDR2 reads FQGTGA. This CDR3 is built from 15 residues. The CDR3 here is CASSLNGVGNTEAFF. The CDR3 region has the DNA TGTGCCAGCAGCTTAAATGGGGTGGGGAACACTGAAGCTTTCTTT.

This clonotype was seen ten or more times. V usage is TRBV7-6 and J usage is TRBJ2-7; D is unresolved. Trimming took off 2 bases at V and 0 bases at J, with 8 bases between the two ends. Germline V gene sequence: CDR1 SGHVS, CDR2 FNYEAQ. The CDR3 is 14 amino acids. CDR3 nucleotides: TGTGCCAGCAGCTTAAATGCCAACTCCTACGAGCAGTACTTC. The encoded protein is CASSLNANSYEQYF.

This clonotype was recorded a few times. CDR3 sequence: CATTRPPTDTQYF. The CDR3 DNA sequence: TGTGCCACCACTCGCCCTCCCACAGATACGCAGTATTTT. V gene TRBV25-1 combines with J gene TRBJ2-3; D unresolved. The germline CDR1 and CDR2 sequences are MGHDK and SYGVNS. The CDR3 has 13 amino acids. Trimming stripped 10 bases from V and 2 bases from J, with 13 bases between.

As for this clonotype: A much larger clonotype is one base distant, so this may be a read error. The chain links TRBV7-8 to TRBJ2-1; D is possibly TRBD1 or TRBD2 (5 bases each). The CDR3 length is 16 residues. The germline CDR1 and CDR2 sequences are SGHVS and FQNEAQ. The CDR3 DNA reads TGTGCCAGCAGCCCCAGAATTGGGGACCCCTACAATGAGCAGCTCTTC. Translating it yields CASSPRIGDPYNEQLF. The variable domain in full, completed from reference TRBV7-8 and TRBJ2-1, reads GAGVSQSPRYKVAKRGQDVALRCDPISGHVSLFWYQQALGQGPEFLTYFQNEAQLDKSGLPSDRFFAERPEGSVSTLKIQRTQQEDSAVYLCASSPRIGDPYNEQLFGPGTRLTVL.

To note about this clonotype: A read error may explain this, as a much larger clone is one base away. The chain combines TRBV2 with TRBJ2-1, with D unclear. Germline CDR1 and CDR2: SNHLY and FYNNEI. The CDR3 has 13 residues. As DNA, the CDR3 is TGTGCCAGCCAGGTGAGCTCCTACGATGAGCAGTTCTTC. Amino acids: CASQVSSYDEQFF.

The J gene is TRBJ1-2, the V gene TRBV6-1; TRBD1 matches at 7 bases. Trimming took 5 bases from V and 8 from J; bases not matched to a gene: 11. The germline CDR1 and CDR2 sequences are MNHNS and SASEGT. CDR3 length equals 14 residues. In DNA form, the CDR3 reads TGTGCCAGCAGTATCCCGGGACAGTGGGGAGGCTACACCTTC. This gives the protein CASSIPGQWGGYTF.

This clonotype was counted once. At one of its ends the junction is not consistent with the germline gene, which may arise from a read error. The chain recombines TRBV7-3 with TRBJ2-7, with D perhaps matching TRBD1 or TRBD2 (5 bases each). The CDR3 totals 19 residues. From germline, CDR1 is SGHTA and CDR2 FQGTGA. The CDR3 DNA reads TGTGCCAGCAGCCTAACCCACCAACTGACCCCTGGGGGTTCCTACGAGCAGTACTTC. It translates to CASSLTHQLTPGGSYEQYF.

The chain is built from TRBV13 and TRBJ2-2; no definite D call. V was shortened by 6 bases and J by 9 bases, with 11 bases between the two germline ends. Germline CDR1 PRHDT, CDR2 FYEKMQ (reference sequence). The CDR3 has 12 amino acids. CDR3 in amino acids: CASSQSIRELFF. CDR3 bases: TGTGCCAGCAGTCAAAGTATCCGGGAGCTGTTTTTT.

This chain links TRBV10-3 with TRBJ2-2, with 10 bases matching TRBD2. Looked up from germline, CDR1 is ENHRY and CDR2 is SYGVKD. This CDR3 spans 14 amino acids. The V gene end was trimmed by 6 bases and the J gene end by 3 bases; junction bases not matched to a gene: 1. The CDR3 coding sequence is TGTGCCATCAGGCTAGCGGGAGACACCGGGGAGCTGTTTTTT. It encodes CAIRLAGDTGELFF.

This clonotype occurred many times. The rearrangement uses TRBV14 and TRBJ1-1; no reliable D call. CDR1 SGHDN and CDR2 FVKESK come from the germline V gene. V lost 0 bases and J lost 0, with 8 bases in between. CDR3 length: 15 amino acids. CDR3 bases: TGTGCCAGCAGCCAAGATCGGGAGGTGAACACTGAAGCTTTCTTT. Translating it yields CASSQDREVNTEAFF. Supplemented by reference TRBV14 and TRBJ1-1, the full variable domain reads EAGVTQFPSHSVIEKGQTVTLRCDPISGHDNLYWYRRVMGKEIKFLLHFVKESKQDESGMPNNRFLAERTGGTYSTLKVQPAELEDSGVYFCASSQDREVNTEAFFGQGTRLTVV.

The chain employs TRBV5-8 and TRBJ1-2, with D maybe TRBD1 (6 bases). The CDR3 is made up of 13 amino acids. Germline V CDR1 and CDR2: SGHTS, YDEGEE. Trimming left V 1 base short and J 7 bases short, with 11 bases between. The CDR3 is CASSLWGLRGYTF. CDR3 nucleotide sequence: TGTGCCAGCAGCTTGTGGGGGCTCCGTGGCTACACCTTC.

This clonotype appeared many times. CDR3 in amino acids: CASSARTSGSYEQYF. The CDR3 nucleotides are TGTGCCAGCAGTGCCCGGACTAGCGGTTCCTACGAGCAGTACTTC. This chain connects TRBV6-2 or TRBV6-3 to TRBJ2-7; 10 bases are shared with TRBD2. Germline-derived CDR1 and CDR2 are MNHEY and SVGEGT. The CDR3 is made up of 15 amino acids. J was trimmed by 1 base and V by 5 bases; bases with no gene match: 5.

This clonotype was found many times. The V gene is TRBV27, the J gene TRBJ2-1; 10 bases align to TRBD2. The CDR3 extends over 17 amino acids. The V gene's germline CDR1 is MNHEY and CDR2 SMNVEV (reference sequence). With 2 bases clipped from V and 5 bases from J, the junction kept 9 bases outside the gene matches. The CDR3 coding sequence is TGTGCCAGCAGTTTAACCCAAGGACTAGCGGCTAACAATGAGCAGTTCTTC. It is translated as CASSLTQGLAANNEQFF.